The source of this T cell receptor beta chain is a study of T cell changes during pregnancy in multiple sclerosis. Germline-derived CDR1 and CDR2 are MNHNS and SASEGT. With V trimmed by 2 bases and J by 0 bases, 1 base remained unmatched. This CDR3 spans 16 amino acids. Generated by immunoSEQ multiplex PCR, the TCRdb table keeps only in-frame clones and is missing some. This sample has about 59,000 clones, with about 90% found just once. The chain recombines TRBV6-1 with TRBJ2-3; the match to TRBD2 covers 11 bases. The receptor was isolated from a female donor in good health, enrolled as a control in a pregnancy study. Here the sequenced sample was peripheral blood, taken in the third trimester of pregnancy. CDR3 DNA sequence: TGTGCCAGCAGTGAACTAGCGGGAGGTAGCACAGATACGCAGTATTTT. Protein product: CASSELAGGSTDTQYF.